This T cell receptor (beta chain) was recorded in a study of response to subunit inactivated influenza vaccine. Findings of the study overall: Authors proposed each seasonal influenza vaccination draws in few new T cells.

TCRdb ran MiXCR on the RT-PCR reads and lists one entry per CDR3 protein. The table has around 480,000 distinct CDR3 sequences, 16% seen once. Germline CDR1 is ENHRY and CDR2 is SYGVKD. The J segment lost 1 base and the V segment lost 6 bases, leaving 0 bases of the junction unmatched. The CDR3 covers 15 residues. Remarks on this clonotype: Its antigen is as yet unknown.

The sequence was obtained from a man aged 50 to 69 who received an inactivated influenza vaccine. This chain links TRBV10-3 with TRBJ2-3, with 14 positions matching TRBD2. Sequencing was performed on CD4+ T cells sorted from PBMCs, taken about 24 months after vaccination. CDR3 sequence: CAIRGLAGGTDTQYF. DNA for the CDR3: TGTGCCATCAGGGGACTAGCGGGGGGCACAGATACGCAGTATTTT.